This T cell receptor (beta chain) was sequenced for a study of shared clonotypes between healthy human individuals. Study details: Serving as donors were two women and a few men, whose ages spanned 18 to 49.

Participating donors were healthy, HIV-negative adults free of recent acute infections or vaccinations. In the original analysis: Filtering differed because ImmunoSEQ produced junction-only sequences that carried no quality scores. The protocol was immunoSEQ multiplex PCR, while the TCRdb copy is restricted to in-frame clones and leaves out a portion. The D gene and trimming were derived from the DNA, and the V and J assignments and clone size from that table. Of roughly 450,000 clones listed, around 74% are singletons. CDR1 is SQVTM and CDR2 is ANQGSEA in the germline V gene. Trimming removed 7 bases from V and 1 base from J; junction bases left unmatched: 6. This CDR3 spans 13 amino acids.

Sample: PBMCs. The chain couples TRBV29-1 to TRBJ1-1, with TRBD1 matching 7 bases. The clonotype originates from a woman between 40 and 50 years old in good health. Some clones in this sample may be carry-over from other donors' samples. This CDR3 is CSALGQPNTEAFF. Here the CDR3 DNA reads TGCAGCGCCCTGGGACAGCCGAACACTGAAGCTTTCTTT. The entire variable domain, with the rest obtained from reference TRBV29-1 and TRBJ1-1, is as follows: SAVISQKPSRDICQRGTSLTIQCQVDSQVTMMFWYRQQPGQSLTLIATANQGSEATYESGFVIDKFPISRPNLTFSTLTVSNMSPEDSSIYLCSALGQPNTEAFFGQGTRLTVV.